This T cell receptor (beta chain) stems from a study of blood T cell repertoires in COVID-19 (dated by TCRdb to the early 2020s). Some background on the complete study: Samples from collaborators originated in the United States, Italy and Spain and spanned both the acute and convalescent phases of COVID-19. The repertoires were released in a freely available public database meant as a resource for research on the immune response to SARS-CoV-2. The samples were drawn from two sources: the first 160 participants of the ongoing ImmuneRACE study, and some 1,300 subjects contributed by 6 global collaborators. Where HLA class I and class II types were available, the types were taken from metadata supplied by the sample provider, not from assay-based typing. A de-identified subject ID, COVID-19 status, age in years and sex were almost always included in the sample metadata. The material from the prospective study consisted of cDNA or gDNA derived from T cells, B-cell-depleted T cells, or PBMCs. Deeply sampled blood TCRbeta repertoires from subjects exposed to, actively infected with, or recovered from COVID-19 were included in the dataset.

Participants in the prospective study were enrolled through a virtual design, were aged about 18 to 100 years, and lived in roughly 25 United States geographic areas. To assign participants to cohorts, the prospective study relied on clinical history that participants themselves reported in a screening survey and a study questionnaire. Exposed participants had been in contact with someone with a PCR-confirmed or clinician-diagnosed COVID-19 case within 2 weeks of study entry. Mobile phlebotomists in the prospective study collected whole blood, serum and a nasopharyngeal or oropharyngeal swab from every participant. Over an approximately 2-month period, participants in the prospective study had the option of providing additional blood draws and questionnaires. Blood samples from the prospective study were shipped frozen or at room temperature prior to DNA extraction. The CDR3 runs 14 amino acids, cysteine and phenylalanine included. Only CDR3 DNA is held: 42 bases, read in frame from base 1. CDR1 and CDR2, per the germline V gene (reference sequence), are SEHNR and FQNEAQ. The junction shows trimming of 1 base on V and 10 bases on J, plus 11 bases between the germline ends.

Beyond this particular receptor, the publication reports: The quantity of clinical and demographic metadata differed by source and by participant and was supplied without curation.

TCRbeta CDR3 regions were amplified from genomic DNA by means of the immunoSEQ Assay, a bias-controlled multiplex PCR. Turning to the authors' computational methods: The number of nucleated cells in each sample was estimated from the amplification of reference gene primers within the assay. To quantify the absolute abundance of each unique TCRbeta CDR3 rearrangement, sequence reads were collapsed and filtered. For each sample, productive Simpson clonality was calculated as the square root of Simpson's diversity index across productive rearrangements. The table was pulled from immuneACCESS by TCRdb, which kept in-frame rearrangements only. Such tables lose some clones; where checked, under half of the loss comes from unresolved V genes, and the rest has no known cause. The D gene and trimming were derived from the DNA, and the V and J assignments and clone size from that table. The sample has fewer than 350,000 clones on record, around 85% of them singletons. The ten largest account for approximately 1.9% of the sample.

As concerns this clone: Its cognate antigen has yet to be identified. Base qualities are not recorded, but no much larger clone differs from it by a single base.

Sequencing was performed on PBMCs or T cells enriched from blood (not recorded which). The rearrangement joined TRBV7-9 to TRBJ1-6; the best D guess is TRBD1, with 6 bases matching. The sequence derives from a woman in her 30s who had been exposed to COVID-19. The CDR3 reads as follows: CASSLEDSFSPLHF. The sequenced DNA is TGTGCCAGCAGCTTAGAGGACAGCTTCTCACCCCTCCACTTT.